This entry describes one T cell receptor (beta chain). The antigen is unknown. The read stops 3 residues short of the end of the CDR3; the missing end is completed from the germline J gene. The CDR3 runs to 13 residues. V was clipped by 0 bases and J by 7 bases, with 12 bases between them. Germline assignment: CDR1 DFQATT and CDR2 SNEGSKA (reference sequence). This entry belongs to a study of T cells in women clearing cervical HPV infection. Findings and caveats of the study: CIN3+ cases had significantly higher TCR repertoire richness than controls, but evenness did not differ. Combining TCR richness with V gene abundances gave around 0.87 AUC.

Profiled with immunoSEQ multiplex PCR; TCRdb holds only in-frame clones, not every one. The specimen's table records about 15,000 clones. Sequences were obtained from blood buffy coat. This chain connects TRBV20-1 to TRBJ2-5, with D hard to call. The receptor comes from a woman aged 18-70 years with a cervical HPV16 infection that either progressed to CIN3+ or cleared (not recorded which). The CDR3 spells CSAREAHRWTQYF. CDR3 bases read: TGCAGTGCTAGAGAAGCGCATAGATGGACC.